Only a few counts were recorded for the clone carrying this TCR beta chain. Its antigen is as yet unknown. These data come from a study of cytotoxic CD8 clonotypes in ibrutinib-treated CLL. Across the whole study: The study included roughly 10 relapsed/refractory and around 16 treatment-naive patients; under 18 had IGHV unmutated disease. The taking of response samples occurred after a median roughly 12 months of treatment, with a range of 6 to 36.

The protocol was immunoSEQ multiplex PCR, while the TCRdb copy is restricted to in-frame clones and leaves out a portion. The sample yields 250,000 to 350,000 clones, roughly three quarters seen once. Study results and limitations: Higher clonality was seen at ibrutinib response and a return toward baseline at progression.

Germline V gives CDR1 SGDLS, CDR2 YYNGEE. CDR3 length: 14 residues. Trimming stripped 3 bases from V and 3 bases from J, with 12 bases between. The chain is built from TRBV9 and TRBJ1-1; D may be TRBD1 (6 bases). This receptor was identified in a human donor with chronic lymphocytic leukemia. The input for sequencing was PBMCs, taken at disease progression, from a patient treated with ibrutinib. CDR3 coding DNA: TGTGCCAGCAGCGGAGGTTACAGGGACACTGAAGCTTTCTTT. Encoded protein: CASSGGYRDTEAFF.